A selection of T cell receptor beta chains follows, all from one sample in a study of blood T cells in healthy people across ages. TCRdb reprocessed the 5' RACE reads via MiXCR and lists one record per CDR3 protein. Of 1.5 million to 2 million distinct CDR3 sequences listed, roughly 28% are singletons. Material for sequencing was blood. Every receptor here comes from a young woman in good health. Each CDR3 is given with its conserved first and last residue. A D gene is named only where the DNA matches it firmly. The size field is filled for only some rows; it gives once, few, many or a size class.

TRBV7-9,.,TRBJ2-1,.,TGTGCCAGCAGCGTCCGGGAAAACCTCAATGAGCAGTTCTTC,CASSVRENLNEQFF
TRBV12-3/TRBV12-4,TRBD1,TRBJ2-3,.,TGTGCCAGCAGTATCCAGGGGGCCCGGGTTGGCACAGATACGCAGTATTTT,CASSIQGARVGTDTQYF
TRBV7-3,.,TRBJ2-6,many,TGTGCCAGCAGCTTAACACCAGTCGACCTTTCTGGGGCCAACGTCCTGACTTTC,CASSLTPVDLSGANVLTF
TRBV15,.,TRBJ1-2,.,TGTGCCACCAGCAGAGATTTGGGGGCAAAGGTCTACACCTTC,CATSRDLGAKVYTF
TRBV4-1,TRBD2,TRBJ2-2,.,TGCGCCAGCAGCCAAGTCCTAGCGGGGGCTATGAACAAGGCCGGGGAGCTGTTTTTT,CASSQVLAGAMNKAGELFF
TRBV5-1,.,TRBJ1-2,.,TGCGCCAGCAGCTTGGAAGTGGTCGCGGGCCCTGGCTACACCTTC,CASSLEVVAGPGYTF
TRBV6-6,.,TRBJ1-4,few,TGTGCCAGCAGTCAGCCGGGACGGCATAATGAAAAACTGTTTTTT,CASSQPGRHNEKLFF
TRBV20-1,TRBD2,TRBJ2-5,.,TGCAGTGCTTTTGGAGGACTAGCGGGAGGGGTGGAGACCCAGTACTTC,CSAFGGLAGGVETQYF
TRBV24-1,TRBD1,TRBJ2-1,.,TGTGCCAGGATGACAGGGGAACACTCCGATGAGCAGTTCTTC,CARMTGEHSDEQFF
TRBV27,.,TRBJ1-5,few,TGTGCCAGCAGTAAGCGGGGGACATCATTGCCCCAGCATTTT,CASSKRGTSLPQHF
TRBV12-3/TRBV12-4,TRBD1,TRBJ2-3,many,TGTGCCAGCAGCTGGGGGACAGACACAGATACGCAGTATTTT,CASSWGTDTDTQYF
TRBV11-2,TRBD2,TRBJ2-3,few,TGTGCCAGCAGCAACCAACTAGCGGGGGAACATAGCACAGATACGCAGTATTTT,CASSNQLAGEHSTDTQYF
TRBV6-5,.,TRBJ1-5,many,TGTGCCAGCAGCTTCTCCGGGTTCAATCAGCCCCAGCATTTT,CASSFSGFNQPQHF
TRBV20-1,.,TRBJ2-1,many,TGCAGTGCTCAAGGCCTGGAGGCTAGGGGGGGCTCCTACAATGAGCAGTTCTTC,CSAQGLEARGGSYNEQFF
TRBV5-1,.,TRBJ1-4,few,TGCGCCAGCAGCATGGTGGTTGGAGGGACTAATGAAAAACTGTTTTTT,CASSMVVGGTNEKLFF
TRBV20-1,TRBD1,TRBJ2-6,many,TGCAGTGCTAGGGTCGGACAGGCTGGGGCCAACGTCCTGACTTTC,CSARVGQAGANVLTF
TRBV5-1,.,TRBJ2-2,once,TGCGCCAGCAGCTTGGCTGTGGGGGGCACCCGGGCCACCGGGGAGCTGTTTTTT,CASSLAVGGTRATGELFF
TRBV2,.,TRBJ1-1,few,TGTGCCAGCACGAAGGTCATGAACACTGAAGCTTTCTTT,CASTKVMNTEAFF
TRBV10-3,TRBD2,TRBJ2-5,.,TGCGCCACCGAAGCGGGAGAGGGAGAGACCCAGTACTTC,CATEAGEGETQYF
TRBV6-5,.,TRBJ2-1,few,TGTGCCAGCAGTTACTCCGGCGGAAATTATAATTACAATGAGCAGTTCTTC,CASSYSGGNYNYNEQFF
TRBV7-2,TRBD2,TRBJ2-1,.,TGTGCCGGCAGACTACAACTAGCGGGGGGACGATACAATGAGCAGTTCTTC,CAGRLQLAGGRYNEQFF
TRBV27,.,TRBJ1-4,.,TGTGCCAGCAGTTTGACCCCAGGTAACGGGAATGAAAAACTGTTTTTT,CASSLTPGNGNEKLFF
TRBV18,.,TRBJ2-7,.,TGTGCCAGCTCACCGGAGAACGAGCAGTACTTC,CASSPENEQYF
TRBV12-3/TRBV12-4,TRBD2,TRBJ2-3,.,TGTGCCAGCAGTTTAATCGCTAGCGGGGGGGATACAGATACGCAGTATTTT,CASSLIASGGDTDTQYF